This is a list of T cell receptor beta chains from one sample in a study of PD-1 blockade in classical Hodgkin lymphoma. Sequencing used immunoSEQ multiplex PCR; TCRdb keeps in-frame clones, though not all of them. The sample has around 20,000 clones; 70% to 90% are singletons. The source was peripheral blood mononuclear cells (PBMCs), collected before the second cycle of nivolumab. These receptor sequences come from a human donor with classical Hodgkin lymphoma. CDR3s include the opening cysteine and the closing phenylalanine or tryptophan. The D gene is left open where the match is weak. The listing skips clone size in some rows; elsewhere it reads once, few, many or a size class.

len,j_gene,abundance,v_gene,d_gene,CDR3aa,CDR3nt
13,TRBJ2-3,-,TRBV10-2,-,CASSPVSTDTQYF,TGCGCCAGCAGTCCCGTGAGCACAGATACGCAGTATTTT
12,TRBJ2-7,-,TRBV5-1,-,CASSPGHYEQYF,TGCGCCAGCAGCCCGGGGCATTACGAGCAGTACTTC
14,TRBJ2-7,-,TRBV4-2,-,CASSQVTSPYEQYF,TGTGCCAGCAGCCAAGTGACTAGTCCCTACGAGCAGTACTTC
22,TRBJ1-4,-,TRBV21-1,-,CASTKRRGQGIFTQTTNEKLFF,TGTGCCAGCACCAAACGGCGTGGACAGGGGATCTTTACCCAAACAACTAATGAAAAACTGTTTTTT
15,TRBJ1-1,-,TRBV6-5,-,CASSSRGGMNTEAFF,TGTGCCAGCAGCTCCAGGGGTGGTATGAACACTGAAGCTTTCTTT
19,TRBJ2-3,-,TRBV9,TRBD2,CASSVATSGGVTSTDTQYF,TGTGCCAGCAGCGTAGCTACGAGCGGGGGCGTTACTAGCACAGATACGCAGTATTTT
11,TRBJ1-3,-,TRBV7-9,-,CASSSTKTIYF,TGTGCCAGCAGCTCTACAAAGACCATATATTTT
17,TRBJ1-3,-,TRBV4-3,-,CASSQSLGRLSGNTIYF,TGCGCCAGCAGCCAATCTCTTGGCAGGCTCTCTGGAAACACCATATATTTT
13,TRBJ1-2,-,TRBV5-1,TRBD1,CASSPGTGNGYTF,TGCGCCAGCAGCCCTGGGACAGGAAATGGCTACACCTTC
14,TRBJ2-7,-,TRBV7-9,-,CASSLGASSYEQYF,TGTGCCAGCAGCTTGGGGGCCTCCTCCTACGAGCAGTACTTC
16,TRBJ1-3,-,TRBV5-4,-,CASSLRDTGSGNTIYF,TGTGCCAGCAGCTTGAGGGACACCGGATCTGGAAACACCATATATTTT
13,TRBJ1-4,-,TRBV2,-,CASIRGVNEKLFF,TGTGCCAGCATTCGGGGAGTTAATGAAAAACTGTTTTTT
14,TRBJ1-2,-,TRBV5-1,-,CASRNTPGSNGYTF,TGCGCCAGCAGGAACACCCCGGGGTCCAATGGCTACACCTTC
14,TRBJ2-5,-,TRBV12-5,TRBD2,CASGHGASGETQYF,TGTGCTAGTGGCCATGGGGCTAGCGGCGAGACCCAGTACTTC
15,TRBJ1-3,-,TRBV14,-,CASSQTGSSGNTIYF,TGTGCCAGCAGCCAAACAGGGTCCTCTGGAAACACCATATATTTT
14,TRBJ1-1,-,TRBV5-1,-,CASSLGGVMAEAFF,TGCGCCAGCAGCTTGGGAGGGGTAATGGCTGAAGCTTTCTTT
13,TRBJ1-2,-,TRBV27,TRBD1,CASSFGDSYGYTF,TGTGCCAGCAGTTTCGGGGACAGCTATGGCTACACCTTC
15,TRBJ1-1,few,TRBV5-1,TRBD1,CASSSMGQSNTEAFF,TGCGCCAGCAGCTCGATGGGACAGTCGAACACTGAAGCTTTCTTT
13,TRBJ2-2,-,TRBV27,-,CASAPLNTGELFF,TGTGCCAGCGCGCCTCTGAACACCGGGGAGCTGTTTTTT
15,TRBJ1-1,-,TRBV5-1,-,CASSLDPGTHTEAFF,TGCGCCAGCAGCCTGGACCCCGGAACCCACACTGAAGCTTTCTTT
14,TRBJ2-1,-,TRBV10-3,TRBD1,CANANRGSYNEQFF,TGTGCCAACGCGAACAGGGGGTCCTACAATGAGCAGTTCTTC
16,TRBJ2-2,-,TRBV5-1,TRBD1,CASSLAGTGVTGELFF,TGCGCCAGCAGCTTGGCCGGGACAGGGGTAACCGGGGAGCTGTTTTTT
14,TRBJ1-5,-,TRBV6-6,-,CASRGGQTNQPQHF,TGTGCCAGCAGAGGAGGACAGACTAATCAGCCCCAGCATTTT
12,TRBJ1-1,-,TRBV6-6,-,CASSYGSDEAFF,TGTGCCAGCAGTTACGGGTCAGATGAAGCTTTCTTT
18,TRBJ1-1,large,TRBV27,-,CASSLPGPLRSQNTEAFF,TGTGCCAGCAGTCTCCCAGGGCCCCTCAGGAGCCAGAACACTGAAGCTTTCTTT
13,TRBJ2-7,-,TRBV6-5,TRBD2,CASMKPGGYEQYF,TGTGCCAGCATGAAACCGGGGGGCTACGAGCAGTACTTC
15,TRBJ2-7,-,TRBV5-4,TRBD1,CASSYGTGFNYEQYF,TGTGCCAGCAGCTATGGGACAGGCTTTAACTACGAGCAGTACTTC
18,TRBJ2-3,-,TRBV7-8,TRBD1,CASSSLTPDRGRADTQYF,TGTGCCAGCAGCTCCTTAACCCCGGACAGGGGGCGGGCAGATACGCAGTATTTT
16,TRBJ1-4,-,TRBV19,-,CASRRGALATNEKLFF,TGTGCCAGTAGACGGGGGGCCTTAGCAACTAATGAAAAACTGTTTTTT
12,TRBJ2-5,-,TRBV5-1,-,CASSAGLETQYF,TGCGCCAGCAGCGCAGGGCTCGAGACCCAGTACTTC
15,TRBJ1-2,-,TRBV6-4,-,CASSPLGQKGYGYTF,TGTGCCAGCAGCCCGCTCGGACAGAAGGGCTATGGCTACACCTTC
11,TRBJ2-7,once,TRBV7-9,-,CASSLVGLLDF,TGTGCCAGCAGCTTAGTAGGACTTTTGGACTTC
12,TRBJ2-7,-,TRBV6-5,-,CASSSLGGEQYF,TGTGCCAGCAGTTCCCTGGGTGGCGAGCAGTACTTC
15,TRBJ2-7,-,TRBV7-8,TRBD1,CASSFSTGTGDEQYF,TGTGCCAGCAGCTTCTCTACTGGGACAGGGGACGAGCAGTACTTC
15,TRBJ2-7,-,TRBV6-5,TRBD2,CASRSTSGGFYEQYF,TGTGCCAGCAGGTCAACTAGCGGGGGATTTTACGAGCAGTACTTC
14,TRBJ2-2,-,TRBV5-1,-,CASSFGGNTGELFF,TGCGCCAGCAGCTTCGGCGGAAACACCGGGGAGCTGTTTTTT
15,TRBJ1-2,-,TRBV13,-,CASSLFSDTGYGYTF,TGTGCCAGCAGCTTATTCTCCGATACCGGTTATGGCTACACCTTC